This T cell receptor beta chain was recovered during a study of blood T cells in healthy people across ages. Points from the study as a whole: Lack of knowledge of donor CMV status possibly confounded expanded clonotype changes.

Ten or more counts support this clonotype. Its antigen is still unknown. With a J-beta primer mix and a sample-barcoded 5' primer, a second PCR ran roughly 6 to 12 cycles. In TCRdb, the 5' RACE reads were re-called with MiXCR into one record per CDR3 protein. The sample yields about 730,000 distinct CDR3 sequences, more than 40% seen once. Sequencing was carried out using blood. The receptor comes from a woman aged 55 to 70 in good health.

The CDR3 loop is CASSLSDEQFF. CDR3 DNA sequence: TGTGCCAGCAGCCTAAGCGATGAGCAGTTCTTC. This rearrangement joins TRBV7-9 to TRBJ2-1; D call uncertain. The CDR3 totals 11 residues. Germline assignment: CDR1 SEHNR and CDR2 FQNEAQ (reference sequence). Trimming took 5 bases from V and 8 from J, leaving 7 bases between them. The full variable domain, its missing parts supplied by reference TRBV7-9 and TRBJ2-1, is DTGVSQNPRHKITKRGQNVTFRCDPISEHNRLYWYRQTLGQGPEFLTYFQNEAQLEKSRLLSDRFSAERPKGSFSTLEIQRTEQGDSAMYLCASSLSDEQFFGPGTRLTVL.